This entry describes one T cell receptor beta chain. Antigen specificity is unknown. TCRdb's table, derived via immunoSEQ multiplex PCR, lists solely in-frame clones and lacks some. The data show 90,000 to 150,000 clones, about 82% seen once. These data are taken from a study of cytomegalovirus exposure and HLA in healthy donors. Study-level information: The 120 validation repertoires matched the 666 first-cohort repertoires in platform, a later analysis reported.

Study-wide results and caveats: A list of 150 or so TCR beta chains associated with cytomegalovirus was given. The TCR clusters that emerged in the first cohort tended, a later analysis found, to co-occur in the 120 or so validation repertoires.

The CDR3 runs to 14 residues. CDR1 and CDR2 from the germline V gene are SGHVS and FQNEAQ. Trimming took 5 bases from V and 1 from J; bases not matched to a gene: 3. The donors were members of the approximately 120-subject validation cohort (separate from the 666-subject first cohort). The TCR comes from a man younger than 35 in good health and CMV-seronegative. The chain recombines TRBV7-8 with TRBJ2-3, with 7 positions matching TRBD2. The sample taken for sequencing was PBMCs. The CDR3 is CASSDSGGTDTQYF. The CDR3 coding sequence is TGTGCCAGCAGCGACAGCGGGGGCACAGATACGCAGTATTTT.